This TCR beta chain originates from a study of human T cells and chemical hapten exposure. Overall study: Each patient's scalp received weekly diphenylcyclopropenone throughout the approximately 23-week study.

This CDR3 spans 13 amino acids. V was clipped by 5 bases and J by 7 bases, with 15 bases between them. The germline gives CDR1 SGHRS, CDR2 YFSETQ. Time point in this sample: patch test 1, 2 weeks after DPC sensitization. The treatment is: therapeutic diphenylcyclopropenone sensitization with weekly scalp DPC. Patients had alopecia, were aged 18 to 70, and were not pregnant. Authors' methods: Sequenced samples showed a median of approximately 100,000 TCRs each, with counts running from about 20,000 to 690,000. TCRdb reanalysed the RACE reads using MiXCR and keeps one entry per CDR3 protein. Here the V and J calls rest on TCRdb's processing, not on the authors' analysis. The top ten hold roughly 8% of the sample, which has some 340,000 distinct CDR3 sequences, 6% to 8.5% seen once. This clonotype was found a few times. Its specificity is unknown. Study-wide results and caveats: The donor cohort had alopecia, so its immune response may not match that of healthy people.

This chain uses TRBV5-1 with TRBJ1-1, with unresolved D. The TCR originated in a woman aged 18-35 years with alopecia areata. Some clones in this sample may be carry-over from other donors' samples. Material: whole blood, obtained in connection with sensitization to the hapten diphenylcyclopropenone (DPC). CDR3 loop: CASSVEGAGEAFF. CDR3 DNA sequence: TGCGCCAGCAGTGTGGAGGGCGCGGGTGAAGCTTTCTTT.